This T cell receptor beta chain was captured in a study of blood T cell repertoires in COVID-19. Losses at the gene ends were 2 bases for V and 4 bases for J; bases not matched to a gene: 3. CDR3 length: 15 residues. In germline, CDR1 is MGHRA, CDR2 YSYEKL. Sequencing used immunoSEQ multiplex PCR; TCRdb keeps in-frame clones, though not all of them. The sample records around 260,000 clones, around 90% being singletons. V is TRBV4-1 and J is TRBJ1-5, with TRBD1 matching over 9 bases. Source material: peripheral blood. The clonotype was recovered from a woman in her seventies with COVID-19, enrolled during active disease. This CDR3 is CASSQYDRGNQPQHF. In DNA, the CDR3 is TGCGCCAGCAGCCAATATGACAGGGGGAATCAGCCCCAGCATTTT.